Sequencing of this TCR beta chain was carried out in a study of T cell clonality in common variable immunodeficiency. The V gene's germline CDR1 is MNHEY and CDR2 SVGEGT. With V trimmed by 6 bases and J by 6 bases, 6 bases remained unmatched. This CDR3 region has 14 residues. Control and CVID samples contributed equal amounts of genomic DNA. Clones were sequenced by immunoSEQ multiplex PCR, and TCRdb holds only the in-frame ones, with some missing. Observed in the sample are around 50,000 clones, none of them singletons. This clone was seen ten or more times. The read halts 3 residues ahead of the CDR3 end, with the missing end drawn from the germline J gene.

The rearrangement links TRBV6-2 or TRBV6-3 to TRBJ2-1; the match to TRBD2 covers 9 bases. This receptor was obtained from a person between 18 and 75 years old in good health. The sequenced sample was peripheral blood mononuclear cells. The CDR3 here is CASRISGSPNEQFF. The part of the CDR3 DNA that was read is TGTGCCAGCAGGATTAGCGGGAGCCCCAATGAG.